Each of the 24 T cell receptor beta chains below was sequenced from the same sample in a study of post-analysis software for immune sequencing data. Whole-study results and caveats: Controls showed lower frequencies than patients for roughly five TRBV segments, and TRBV5-6, TRBV5-1 and TRBV20-1 were among these.

Carried by the TCR beta cDNA libraries were unique molecular identifiers. TCRdb processed the PCR reads anew with MiXCR; each CDR3 protein has one entry. The sample yields around 770,000 distinct CDR3 sequences, roughly 46% seen once. Antigens for these TCRs are unknown. Sequencing input: blood. The receptors were gathered from a girl between 5 and 17 years old with multiple sclerosis.

On this clonotype: At one of its ends the junction is not consistent with the germline gene, which may arise from a read error. V is TRBV7-6 and J is TRBJ2-3, with D unclear. There are 15 residues in the CDR3. Germline CDR1 is SGHVS and CDR2 is FNYEAQ. CDR3 loop: CAGSLRGTRTDTQYF. In DNA form, the CDR3 reads TGTGCCGGCAGCTTACGCGGAACCCGAACAGATACGCAGTATTTT.

The chain is built from TRBV7-6 and TRBJ2-7, with TRBD1 matching 10 bases. Germline lookup yields CDR1 SGHVS and CDR2 FNYEAQ. V lost 1 base and J lost 7; bases outside the gene matches: 7. The CDR3 totals 15 residues. CDR3 DNA sequence: TGTGCCAGCAGCTTAGGCGGGACAGGGGTAACGGAGCAGTACTTC. Encoded protein: CASSLGGTGVTEQYF.

This clonotype was picked up a small number of times. The rearrangement links TRBV29-1 to TRBJ2-5; TRBD2 agrees at 10 bases. The length of the CDR3 is 13 residues. V was clipped by 6 bases and J by 5 bases; unmatched bases: 6. Germline values: CDR1 SQVTM, CDR2 ANQGSEA. Here the CDR3 reads CSVPLAGVETQYF. CDR3 sequence (DNA): TGCAGCGTGCCCCTAGCGGGAGTTGAGACCCAGTACTTC.

This clonotype was counted a few times. This sequence joins TRBV29-1 and TRBJ2-1; D ambiguous. V shed 7 bases and J shed 4 bases, with 11 bases lying between them. Per germline, CDR1 SQVTM and CDR2 ANQGSEA. This CDR3 region has 12 residues. CDR3 nucleotide sequence: TGCAGCGCCGGGTCTGAATACAATGAGCAGTTCTTC. Protein product: CSAGSEYNEQFF.

This chain uses TRBV6-5 with TRBJ1-2; perhaps TRBD1 as D (5 bases). CDR3 length equals 14 residues. Germline lookup yields CDR1 MNHEY and CDR2 SVGAGI. With 4 bases removed from V and 6 bases from J, the gap between germline ends came to 15 bases. CDR3: CASSWARGWDGYTF. The CDR3, as DNA: TGTGCCAGCAGTTGGGCCCGGGGGTGGGATGGCTACACCTTC.

The chain has TRBV6-6 and TRBJ1-5; a weak D match, TRBD1 (5 bases). Trimming left V 6 bases short and J 6 bases short, with 18 bases between. CDR3 length equals 15 residues. CDR1 is MNHNY and CDR2 is SVGAGI in the germline V gene (reference sequence). The CDR3: CASSPLGGDIQPQHF. The CDR3 nucleotides read TGTGCCAGCAGCCCGTTGGGGGGTGACATTCAGCCCCAGCATTTT.

This sequence joins TRBV6-2 or TRBV6-3 and TRBJ2-4; a weak D match, TRBD2 (6 bases). This CDR3 region has 11 residues. V was trimmed by 4 bases and J by 13 bases, leaving 11 bases between them. CDR1 and CDR2 (germline): MNHEY, SVGEGT. The CDR3 protein is CASSFPSGQYF. CDR3 DNA sequence: TGTGCCAGCAGTTTCCCGAGCGGGCAGTACTTC.

The genes are TRBV6-5 and TRBJ2-3; D is unclear. CDR1 and CDR2 from the germline V gene are MNHEY and SVGAGI. V dropped 6 bases and J dropped 1 base, with 8 bases sitting between them. CDR3 length: 13 residues. CDR3 sequence: CASSRAGTDTQYF. The CDR3 DNA reads TGTGCCAGCAGCCGCGCCGGCACAGATACGCAGTATTTT.

The CDR3 coding sequence is TGTGCCAGCAGTGCTGACAGGTTCGGAATCAACTATGGCTACACCTTC. Its translation: CASSADRFGINYGYTF. The J gene is TRBJ1-2, the V gene TRBV27; D perhaps matches TRBD1 (6 bases). CDR1 is MNHEY, CDR2 SMNVEV, per germline (reference sequence). Trimming took 5 bases from V and 2 from J, leaving 18 bases between them. CDR3 size: 16 residues.

This clonotype was seen more than once but under ten times. The rearrangement links TRBV7-2 to TRBJ2-1; TRBD1 is a possible D gene (6 bases). V lost 5 bases and J lost 7, with 18 bases in between. Germline values: CDR1 SGHTA, CDR2 FQGNSA. This CDR3 is built from 15 residues. CDR3 sequence: CASSHGRTGLNEQFF. The CDR3 nucleotides are TGTGCCAGCAGCCACGGAAGAACAGGGTTGAATGAGCAGTTCTTC.

The chain uses TRBV20-1 and TRBJ2-5, with 9 positions matching TRBD2. CDR1 and CDR2 (germline): DFQATT, SNEGSKA (reference sequence). J lost 11 bases, V lost 6 bases, and 16 bases had no gene match. This CDR3 region has 14 residues. The CDR3: CSALQAGGIHGQYF. CDR3 DNA: TGCAGTGCCCTACAAGCGGGAGGCATCCACGGGCAGTACTTC.

This clonotype was recorded at least ten times. The chain joins TRBV11-1 to TRBJ2-4; TRBD1 agrees at 7 bases. V gave up 4 bases and J gave up 0 bases; unmatched junction bases: 6. The CDR3 sequence is 16 residues long. Germline CDR1 is SGHAT and CDR2 is FQDESV (reference sequence). The CDR3 bases are TGTGCCAGCAGCTGGGGGACAGCCGAAGCCAAAAACATTCAGTACTTC. It translates to CASSWGTAEAKNIQYF.

This clonotype occurred a few times. V is TRBV12-3 or TRBV12-4 and J is TRBJ2-3, with 7 bases lining up with TRBD2. V gave up 6 bases and J gave up 1 base; unmatched junction bases: 7. The CDR3 length is 15 residues. This CDR3 is CASSRLRGGTDTQYF. CDR3 sequence (DNA): TGTGCCAGCAGCCGCCTCCGGGGGGGCACAGATACGCAGTATTTT.

The rearrangement links TRBV5-1 to TRBJ1-2; D gene ambiguous. Germline CDR1 is SGHRS and CDR2 is YFSETQ. The CDR3 contains 11 residues. V was cut by 3 bases and J by 8 bases, with 8 bases left in between. The CDR3 DNA reads TGCGCCAGCAGCTCGGGAGAGGGCTACACCTTC. It yields the protein CASSSGEGYTF.

This clonotype was recorded once. The rearrangement uses TRBV29-1 and TRBJ1-5, with D possibly TRBD1 on 5 matching bases. Trimming shortened V by 1 base and J by 8 bases, and 18 bases separated the two germline ends. Germline values: CDR1 SQVTM, CDR2 ANQGSEA. The length of the CDR3 is 15 residues. The CDR3 coding sequence is TGCAGCGTTGAAGGGCGGACACCTTCCGAGGAGCCCCAGCATTTT. It specifies CSVEGRTPSEEPQHF.

The V gene is TRBV6-1, the J gene TRBJ2-1; D assignment may be TRBD1 or TRBD2 (5 bases each). The germline gives CDR1 MNHNS, CDR2 SASEGT. V lost 6 bases, J lost 9 bases, and 15 bases lay in between. The CDR3 has 13 amino acids. This CDR3 reads CASRSRDGSEQFF. The CDR3 bases are TGTGCCAGCAGGTCCCGGGACGGGTCTGAGCAGTTCTTC.

The CDR3 loop reads CASSFFIRIDNEQFF. For the CDR3, the DNA is TGTGCCAGCAGCTTCTTCATAAGGATAGACAATGAGCAGTTCTTC. The chain couples TRBV7-9 to TRBJ2-1; unclear D gene. Germline V gives CDR1 SEHNR, CDR2 FQNEAQ (reference sequence). V lost 3 bases and J lost 5, with 14 bases in between. The length of the CDR3 is 15 residues.

Only a few counts were recorded for this clonotype. The genes are TRBV5-1 and TRBJ2-1, with D perhaps assigned TRBD1 or TRBD2 (6 bases each). Trimming removed 6 bases from V and 1 base from J, with 11 bases in between. The germline gives CDR1 SGHRS, CDR2 YFSETQ. This CDR3 is built from 14 residues. The CDR3 DNA reads TGCGCCAGCAAGGGGGGAGGTTCCTACAATGAGCAGTTCTTC. It encodes CASKGGGSYNEQFF.

This chain connects TRBV10-1 to TRBJ2-1, with TRBD2 matching over 9 bases. This CDR3 comprises 15 residues. Germline CDR1 and CDR2: WNHNN and SYGVQD (reference sequence). V gave up 4 bases and J gave up 9 bases; unmatched junction bases: 10. CDR3 sequence reads: CASSALGSGSVEQFF. The CDR3 DNA sequence: TGCGCCAGCAGTGCTTTGGGTAGCGGGAGCGTTGAGCAGTTCTTC.

J is TRBJ1-2 and V is TRBV27; 10 bases are shared with TRBD1. The J segment lost 8 bases and the V segment lost 6 bases, leaving 12 bases of the junction unmatched. This CDR3 has 15 residues. CDR1 is MNHEY, CDR2 SMNVEV, per germline (reference sequence). CDR3 loop: CASSRGAGTGEGYTF. Written as DNA, the CDR3 is TGTGCCAGCAGCCGAGGGGCCGGGACAGGGGAGGGCTACACCTTC.

The chain recombines TRBV10-3 with TRBJ1-2; no reliable D call. The germline V and J ends were trimmed by 2 bases and 9 bases, with 10 bases remaining between them. Germline loops: CDR1 ENHRY, CDR2 SYGVKD. CDR3 length equals 12 residues. CDR3 amino acids: CAISEGEGRYTF. CDR3 coding DNA: TGTGCCATCAGTGAGGGTGAGGGTCGCTACACCTTC.

This clonotype was picked up a small number of times. The J gene is TRBJ2-3, the V gene TRBV29-1; 12 bases are a match to TRBD2. This CDR3 region has 15 residues. Germline V lookup: CDR1 SQVTM, CDR2 ANQGSEA. Trimming removed 8 bases from V and 6 bases from J; junction bases left unmatched: 12. The chain's CDR3 is CSHGTSGWPPDTQYF. The CDR3 DNA is TGCAGCCACGGGACTAGCGGGTGGCCCCCCGATACGCAGTATTTT.

The J gene is TRBJ1-4, the V gene TRBV5-1; perhaps TRBD1 as D (5 bases). The CDR3 sequence is 15 residues long. The V end lost 4 bases, the J end lost 8 bases, and 18 bases lay between the germline ends. The germline CDR1 and CDR2 sequences are SGHRS and YFSETQ. The chain's CDR3 is CASSTRPDPGEKLFF. In nucleotides, the CDR3 is TGCGCCAGCAGCACCAGACCAGATCCAGGGGAAAAACTGTTTTTT.

The chain recombines TRBV19 with TRBJ1-5, with D hard to call. Per germline, CDR1 LNHDA and CDR2 SQIVND (reference sequence). V was clipped by 3 bases and J by 2 bases, with 14 bases between them. The CDR3 length is 16 residues. CDR3 DNA sequence: TGTGCCAGTAGTATTGGAGCGGGCGGCGGCAATCAGCCCCAGCATTTT. Encoded protein: CASSIGAGGGNQPQHF.